A selection of T cell receptor beta chains follows, all from one sample in a study of tumor and adjacent non-tumor tissue in lung cancer. A single record per CDR3 protein comes from TCRdb applying MiXCR to the multiplex PCR reads. This sample carries around 80,000 distinct CDR3 sequences, approximately 80% of them seen once, and the ten largest clones take approximately 55%. The sample consisted of distant non-tumor lung tissue. The receptor source for this set is a man between 60 and 70 years old with non-small cell lung cancer. The CDR3 runs from the conserved cysteine through the conserved F or W. A D gene is named only where the DNA matches it firmly. Where a row states a size, it is once, few, many or the class of an expanded clone; other rows omit it.

clone_size,d_call,j_call,v_call,cdr3_nt,cdr3_aa
NA,TRBD1,TRBJ2-5,TRBV11-2,TGTGCCAGGAGCTCTGGACAGGTCCAAGAGACTCACTACTTC,CARSSGQVQETHYF
NA,TRBD2,TRBJ2-5,TRBV20-1,TGCAGCGATAGAGATTTGGGGCTAGCGGAAGAGACCCAGTACTTC,CSDRDLGLAEETQYF
NA,NA,TRBJ2-7,TRBV20-1,TGCAGTGTTAATGCGGTCACCAACGAGCAGTACTTC,CSVNAVTNEQYF
NA,TRBD2,TRBJ2-1,TRBV11-3,TGTGCCAGTAGCTTAAATCGACTAGCGGGAGTAGGTAATAAGCAGCTCTTC,CASSLNRLAGVGNKQLF
NA,NA,TRBJ2-3,TRBV6-2/TRBV6-3,TGTGCCGGCGGAGAAGGGCGCCCGAATCCAGAAACAGATACACAGTATTTT,CAGGEGRPNPETDTQYF
NA,NA,TRBJ2-5,TRBV20-1,TGCAGTGCTGGAGAACTAACGAAAGAGACCCAGTACTTC,CSAGELTKETQYF
many,TRBD1,TRBJ2-5,TRBV20-1,TGCAGTGCTAGGCCGGGACAGGGATTTAGGGAGACCCAGTACTTC,CSARPGQGFRETQYF
NA,NA,TRBJ2-3,TRBV5-1,TGCGCCAGCAGCCCCAGGGGGAGGGGGACGCAGTATTTT,CASSPRGRGTQYF
NA,NA,TRBJ1-3,TRBV10-1,TGCGCCAGCATACGAGGCCCCTCTGGAAATATCATATATTTT,CASIRGPSGNIIYF
NA,NA,TRBJ2-3,TRBV11-2,TGTGCCAGTAGCGGAGAGGGGCAGGGCAGGAGCACAGATACGCAGTATTTT,CASSGEGQGRSTDTQYF
many,TRBD1,TRBJ1-1,TRBV29-1,TGCAGCACCTCTAAGGGAGGAACAGGGGCCACTGAAGCTTTCTTT,CSTSKGGTGATEAFF
NA,NA,TRBJ2-3,TRBV12-5,TGTGCTAGTGACCCGTGGGCCCGTAGCACAGATACGCAGTATTTT,CASDPWARSTDTQYF
NA,NA,TRBJ2-6,TRBV4-1,TGCGTCAGCAGCCAAGTCCGTGGATTCATAGTAGGGGCCAACATCCTGACTTTC,CVSSQVRGFIVGANILTF
NA,NA,TRBJ2-7,TRBV5-4,TGTGCCAGCAGCTTGGATGCTAGTGGGAGAGTCACCTACTACGAGCAGTACTTC,CASSLDASGRVTYYEQYF
once,NA,TRBJ2-5,TRBV11-2,TGTGCTAGCAACTCTAAAGGGGGAGAGACCCAGTACTTC,CASNSKGGETQYF
NA,TRBD2,TRBJ2-7,TRBV20-1,TGCAATGCTAGAGACCTGAGAGGGGACTACCAGCAGTACTTC,CNARDLRGDYQQYF
few,NA,TRBJ2-7,TRBV7-9,TGTGCCAGCAGCCGGAAGAGCGAGCAGTACTTC,CASSRKSEQYF